This T cell receptor (beta chain) was captured in a study of blood T cell repertoires in COVID-19 (dated by TCRdb to the early 2020s). For the study in its entirety: Samples from collaborators originated in the United States, Italy and Spain and spanned both the acute and convalescent phases of COVID-19. The material from the prospective study consisted of cDNA or gDNA derived from T cells, B-cell-depleted T cells, or PBMCs. The dataset comprised deeply sampled blood TCRbeta repertoires from subjects exposed to, actively infected with, or recovered from COVID-19. A freely available public database, intended as a resource for researchers studying the immune response to SARS-CoV-2, is where the repertoires were released. The samples were drawn from the first 160 participants of the ongoing ImmuneRACE study and from 950 to 1,500 subjects provided by 6 global collaborators. Sample metadata almost always included a de-identified subject ID, COVID-19 status, age in years and sex. Where HLA class I and class II types were available, the types were taken from metadata supplied by the sample provider, not from assay-based typing.

Regarding this clone: Its antigen specificity is not known. No clone much larger than this one lies a single base away; base qualities are absent.

TCRbeta CDR3 regions were amplified from genomic DNA by means of the immunoSEQ Assay, a bias-controlled multiplex PCR. The authors' pipeline ran thus. Nucleated cell counts per sample were estimated from amplification of reference gene primers within the assay. To quantify the absolute abundance of each unique TCRbeta CDR3 rearrangement, sequence reads were collapsed and filtered. For each sample, productive Simpson clonality was calculated as the square root of Simpson's diversity index over productive rearrangements. TCRdb's version of the immuneACCESS table is confined to in-frame rearrangements and falls short of the full clone set. An unresolved V gene accounts for under half of the shortfall where checked; the remainder is of unknown origin. V, J and clone size are taken as reported in that table, and D and trimming were inferred from the DNA itself. A total of 250,000 to 300,000 clones appear in this sample, around 90% of them only once. The ten largest clones capture around 2.3% of the sample.

In Seattle, one collaborating source enrolled patients while the infection was active and tracked those patients longitudinally over the course of disease. Collaborating institutions collected whole blood in K2EDTA tubes following their own protocols. Collaborator samples were shipped for TCRbeta analysis as frozen whole blood, isolated PBMCs, or DNA extracted from either sample type. The junction carries 15 bases between V and J, which are trimmed by 3 bases and 7 bases respectively. CDR1 is given as KGHSH and CDR2 as LQKENI, both from the germline V gene. Spanning cysteine to phenylalanine, the CDR3 consists of 15 amino acids. This entry keeps only the CDR3 DNA: 45 bases, framed from base 1. The full study reports these points: The quantity of clinical and demographic metadata differed by source and by participant and was supplied without curation.

The rearranged chain carries TRBV18 and TRBJ1-4; perhaps TRBD1 is the D gene, with 5 bases matching. Sequencing input: peripheral blood. The source of this sequence is a woman in her sixties or seventies with COVID-19, enrolled during active disease. The DNA sequence follows: TGTGCCAGCTCACCGCCCACGACAGCGCGTGAAAAACTGTTTTTT. This encodes CASSPPTTAREKLFF. Full variable domain (CDR3 extended with the reference TRBV18 and TRBJ1-4 proteins): NAGVMQNPRHLVRRRGQEARLRCSPMKGHSHVYWYRQLPEEGLKFMVYLQKENIIDESGMPKERFSAEFPKEGPSILRIQQVVRGDSAAYFCASSPPTTAREKLFFGSGTQLSVL.